The clone carrying this T cell receptor (beta chain) was detected ten times or more. What it binds is not known. TCRdb called the PCR reads again in MiXCR, with one record for every CDR3 protein. The table has around 460,000 distinct CDR3 sequences, about 26% seen once. The data are from a study of molecular identifiers for immune sequencing clone quantification. Findings and caveats of the study: Clones exceeding 20 RNA copies carried over 98% of effector molecules but under 1% of naive-cell molecules.

The sequenced sample consisted of naive CD8+ T cells from blood, with Jurkat cell RNA spiked in. Noted subset: FACS-sorted CD8+CD4-CCR7+CD45RA+ naive T cells. The source of this sequence is a human donor in good health. Some libraries in this study had Jurkat cell RNA spiked in.

The CDR3 is CASSLSLQTGEHGYTF. For the CDR3, the DNA is TGTGCCAGCAGTTTAAGCCTTCAAACAGGGGAGCACGGCTACACCTTC. V usage is TRBV12-3 or TRBV12-4 and J usage is TRBJ1-2; 7 bases fit TRBD1. This CDR3 spans 16 amino acids. Losses at the gene ends were 2 bases for V and 8 bases for J; bases not matched to a gene: 14.